This T cell receptor beta chain was sequenced in a study of T-cell reconstitution after alpha-beta-depleted transplantation in children. Per germline, CDR1 SGHTA and CDR2 FQGNSA. CDR3 size: 14 residues. Between the trimmed V and J ends, which lost 7 bases and 4 bases, there was a span of 16 bases. Library preparation (for TCRbeta) was performed with unique molecular identifiers. TCRdb analysed the PCR reads with MiXCR anew, one entry per CDR3 protein. The sample has approximately 520,000 distinct CDR3 sequences, roughly 33% seen once. The gene calls are TRBV7-2 and TRBJ2-5; D gene ambiguous. This TCR was recovered from a human donor who donated a stem cell graft to a child with aplastic anemia. The sequencing here drew on PBMCs from the stem cell graft donor, taken from the stem cell graft. CDR3 region: CASTKGSVAETQYF. Here the CDR3 DNA reads TGTGCCAGCACCAAAGGTTCGGTGGCAGAGACCCAGTACTTC.